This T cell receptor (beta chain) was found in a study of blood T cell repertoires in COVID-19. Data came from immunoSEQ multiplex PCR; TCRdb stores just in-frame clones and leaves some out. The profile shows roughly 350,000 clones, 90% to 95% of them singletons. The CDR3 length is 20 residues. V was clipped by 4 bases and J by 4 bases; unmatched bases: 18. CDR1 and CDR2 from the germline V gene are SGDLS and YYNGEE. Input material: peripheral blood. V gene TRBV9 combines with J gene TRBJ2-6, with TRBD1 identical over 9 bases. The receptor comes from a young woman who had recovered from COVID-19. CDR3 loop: CASSPRHPGQGISGANVLTF. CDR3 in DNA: TGTGCCAGCAGCCCTCGACACCCAGGACAGGGGATATCCGGGGCCAACGTCCTGACTTTC.